The 25 T cell receptor beta chains presented below share a single source sample, sequenced in a study of response to subunit inactivated influenza vaccine. TCRdb re-derived calls from the RT-PCR reads in MiXCR, one entry per CDR3 protein. The sample yields around 300,000 distinct CDR3 sequences, approximately 21% seen once. The sequencing used PBMCs from blood, collected 21 months after vaccination. The receptors were gathered from a man aged 50 to 69 who received an inactivated influenza vaccine.

The V call is TRBV29-1, the J call TRBJ2-3; TRBD2 agrees at 7 bases. V dropped 5 bases and J dropped 5; count of bases not matched to a gene: 7. Germline CDR1 reads SQVTM; CDR2 reads ANQGSEA. The CDR3 runs 13 residues. DNA of the CDR3: TGCAGCGTTCACGGACTAGTTGTAGATACGCAGTATTTT. Its translation: CSVHGLVVDTQYF.

The rearrangement uses TRBV6-2 or TRBV6-3 and TRBJ2-5, with a weak D call TRBD1 (6 bases). From germline, CDR1 is MNHEY and CDR2 SVGEGT. The CDR3 is made up of 14 amino acids. Trimming removed 8 bases at V and 1 base at J, with 14 bases between. CDR3 DNA: TGTGCCAGCCGAGAGGGGGTTTCCCAAGAGACCCAGTACTTC. It is translated as CASREGVSQETQYF.

The chain couples TRBV7-9 to TRBJ1-6, with a weak D call TRBD1 (6 bases). The CDR3 sequence is 14 residues long. Germline V gene lookup returns CDR1 SEHNR and CDR2 FQNEAQ (reference sequence). V was trimmed by 5 bases and J by 9 bases, leaving 14 bases between them. CDR3 region: CASSPNQGRSPLHF. CDR3 coding DNA: TGTGCCAGCAGCCCAAACCAGGGGCGTTCACCCCTCCACTTT.

V is TRBV20-1 and J is TRBJ2-7; unclear D gene. The V end was cut by 3 bases, the J end by 7 bases, with 16 bases between. From germline, CDR1 is DFQATT and CDR2 SNEGSKA (reference sequence). This CDR3 region has 13 residues. CDR3 sequence: CSARMRLPGEQYF. In DNA form, the CDR3 reads TGCAGTGCTAGGATGCGGCTCCCCGGAGAGCAGTACTTC.

The chain joins TRBV20-1 to TRBJ1-1; no reliable D call. Germline lookup yields CDR1 DFQATT and CDR2 SNEGSKA (reference sequence). This CDR3 is 13 amino acids long. The germline V and J ends were trimmed by 0 bases and 9 bases, with 14 bases remaining between them. The CDR3 region has the DNA TGCAGTGCTAGAGATCTAAGGGAGGGAAAAGCTTTCTTT. Its translation is CSARDLREGKAFF.

This chain connects TRBV20-1 to TRBJ1-3; D is ambiguous. Germline values: CDR1 DFQATT, CDR2 SNEGSKA (reference sequence). V dropped 6 bases and J dropped 0 bases, with 15 bases sitting between them. The CDR3 extends over 15 amino acids. Written as DNA, the CDR3 is TGCAGTGCACCGCCGCTGGCCGGCTCTGGAAACACCATATATTTT. Translating it yields CSAPPLAGSGNTIYF.

Only a few counts were recorded for this clonotype. This rearrangement joins TRBV29-1 to TRBJ2-1; D unresolved. V lost 7 bases to trimming and J lost 8 bases, with 15 bases between them. The germline V gene has CDR1 SQVTM and CDR2 ANQGSEA. This CDR3 is 12 amino acids long. The CDR3 sequence: CSATHTQYEQFF. CDR3 coding DNA: TGCAGCGCCACACATACCCAGTATGAGCAGTTCTTC.

This clonotype has only a few counts. V usage is TRBV30 and J usage is TRBJ1-1; D unclear. The CDR3 sequence is 14 residues long. V was trimmed by 0 bases and J by 1 base, leaving 9 bases between them. The germline V gene encodes CDR1 GTSNPN and CDR2 SVGIG (reference sequence). CDR3 region: CAWSVNSWNTEAFF. The CDR3 coding sequence is TGTGCCTGGAGTGTAAACAGCTGGAACACTGAAGCTTTCTTT.

V gene TRBV5-5 combines with J gene TRBJ2-7, with 7 bases that match TRBD1. Losses at the gene ends were 6 bases for V and 4 bases for J; bases not matched to a gene: 13. The CDR3 has 15 amino acids. The V gene's germline CDR1 is SGHKS and CDR2 YYEKEE (reference sequence). CDR3 loop: CASNHPGQLVYEQYF. In nucleotides, the CDR3 is TGTGCCAGCAACCACCCGGGACAGTTGGTTTACGAGCAGTACTTC.

CDR3 in amino acids: CASSSRWGGGDGEAFF. The CDR3 bases are TGTGCCAGCAGCTCACGATGGGGAGGGGGCGACGGTGAAGCTTTCTTT. The chain uses TRBV7-9 and TRBJ1-1; 7 positions agree with TRBD1. This CDR3 has 16 residues. After removal of 4 bases from V and 7 bases from J, the junction contained 15 bases not matched to a gene. The V gene's germline CDR1 is SEHNR and CDR2 FQNEAQ (reference sequence).

The chain uses TRBV10-3 and TRBJ1-5; perhaps TRBD1 as D (5 bases). The CDR3 sequence is 13 residues long. Germline V CDR1 and CDR2: ENHRY, SYGVKD. V lost 6 bases and J lost 0, with 6 bases in between. Written as DNA, the CDR3 is TGTGCCATCAGCGACAGTAGCAATCAGCCCCAGCATTTT. Encoded protein: CAISDSSNQPQHF.

This clonotype was detected only a few times. The gene calls are TRBV10-3 and TRBJ1-4, with D hard to call. This CDR3 is 15 amino acids long. Trimming removed 7 bases from V and 7 bases from J, with 19 bases in between. Germline V lookup: CDR1 ENHRY, CDR2 SYGVKD. The CDR3 spells CAIIQKSPVCEKLFF. The CDR3 DNA is TGTGCCATCATTCAGAAGAGTCCGGTATGTGAAAAACTGTTTTTT.

This clonotype was seen repeatedly, ten times or more. The rearrangement uses TRBV4-3 and TRBJ1-6; D might be TRBD1 (5 bases). Germline values: CDR1 LGHNA, CDR2 YSLEER. The CDR3 has 15 amino acids. Trimming left V 0 bases short and J 6 bases short, with 9 bases between. CDR3 amino acids: CASSQDGGSNSPLHF. The CDR3 DNA reads as TGCGCCAGCAGCCAAGACGGGGGGAGTAATTCACCCCTCCACTTT.

The rearrangement uses TRBV12-3 or TRBV12-4 and TRBJ1-1, with D possibly matching TRBD1 (6 bases). Trimming took off 4 bases at V and 4 bases at J, with 10 bases between the two ends. There are 13 residues in the CDR3. This CDR3 is CASSSGTLTEAFF. The CDR3 nucleotides are TGTGCCAGCAGTTCTGGGACACTCACTGAAGCTTTCTTT.

The V gene is TRBV4-1, the J gene TRBJ2-7, with 8 nucleotides matching TRBD1. Germline values: CDR1 MGHRA, CDR2 YSYEKL. The V segment lost 3 bases and the J segment 5 bases; nucleotides outside the gene matches: 6. The CDR3 has 14 amino acids. CDR3 protein: CASSQDRVSHEQYF. CDR3 DNA sequence: TGCGCCAGCAGCCAGGACAGGGTGAGTCACGAGCAGTACTTC.

The chain links TRBV7-9 to TRBJ2-7; D remains unclear. The germline CDR1 and CDR2 sequences are SEHNR and FQNEAQ (reference sequence). The CDR3 length is 15 residues. V was cut by 4 bases and J by 1 base, with 14 bases left in between. Written as DNA, the CDR3 is TGTGCCAGCAGCTCCCCGAGCTGGCGGTCCTACGAGCAGTACTTC. Protein: CASSSPSWRSYEQYF.

This clonotype was picked up many times. The chain joins TRBV4-1 to TRBJ1-4, with 9 bases aligning to TRBD1. There are 14 residues in the CDR3. Germline V gene lookup returns CDR1 MGHRA and CDR2 YSYEKL. V lost 4 bases to trimming and J lost 3 bases; unmatched junction nucleotides: 0. CDR3 bases: TGCGCCAGCAGCCGGGACAGGGCTAATGAAAAACTGTTTTTT. This encodes CASSRDRANEKLFF.

Only a few counts were recorded for this clonotype. The chain has TRBV4-3 and TRBJ2-3, with 9 bases aligning to TRBD2. The CDR3 is 16 residues long. Germline CDR1 and CDR2: LGHNA and YSLEER. The junction had 6 bases not matched to a gene; V was cut back by 3 bases and J by 2 bases. CDR3: CASSQTTSGPTDTQYF. The CDR3, as DNA: TGCGCCAGCAGCCAGACCACTAGCGGGCCCACAGATACGCAGTATTTT.

This clonotype has only a few counts. CDR3 sequence reads: CASSLGGRGANYGYTF. The DNA of the CDR3 is TGCGCCAGCAGCTTGGGGGGCCGCGGAGCTAACTATGGCTACACCTTC. The V gene is TRBV5-1, the J gene TRBJ1-2; maybe TRBD1 (5 bases). Per germline, CDR1 SGHRS and CDR2 YFSETQ. The CDR3 spans 16 residues. V was clipped by 0 bases and J by 0 bases, with 12 bases between them.

The chain uses TRBV12-3 or TRBV12-4 and TRBJ1-2; the match to TRBD1 covers 7 bases. V was pared by 7 bases and J by 10 bases, with 6 bases of the junction left unmatched. The CDR3 contains 11 residues. CDR3 nucleotides: TGTGCCAGCACCCTGACAGGGTACTACACCTTC. Its translation: CASTLTGYYTF.

This clonotype has a handful of counts. The chain recombines TRBV10-3 with TRBJ2-2; 10 bases are a match to TRBD1. This CDR3 contains 14 residues. Trimming cost V 6 bases and J 7 bases; bases outside gene matches: 5. Germline V CDR1 and CDR2: ENHRY, SYGVKD. Here the CDR3 DNA reads TGTGCCATCAGCCCGGGACAGGGGTTCGGGGAGCTGTTTTTT. This codes for CAISPGQGFGELFF.

J is TRBJ2-2 and V is TRBV7-3, with 7 positions matching TRBD1. Germline V gene sequence: CDR1 SGHTA, CDR2 FQGTGA. The V gene end was trimmed by 8 bases and the J gene end by 2 bases; junction bases not matched to a gene: 5. This CDR3 spans 14 amino acids. As DNA, the CDR3 is TGTGCCAGCGGCAGGGGGAGTAACACCGGGGAGCTGTTTTTT. This translates into CASGRGSNTGELFF.

This clonotype was found a few times. The chain recombines TRBV6-1 with TRBJ1-6, with D perhaps matching TRBD1 (6 bases). This CDR3 comprises 16 residues. The germline V gene has CDR1 MNHNS and CDR2 SASEGT. Trimming removed 7 bases at V and 6 bases at J, with 19 bases between. CDR3 residues: CASTRGGGSVNSPLHF. The CDR3 DNA reads TGTGCCAGCACCAGAGGAGGGGGATCCGTTAATTCACCCCTCCACTTT.

This clonotype was seen a few times. The chain is built from TRBV5-1 and TRBJ1-2; 7 nucleotides line up with TRBD1. CDR1 is SGHRS and CDR2 is YFSETQ in the germline V gene. The V and J ends lost 6 bases and 7 bases, in that order; junction bases with no gene match: 15. The CDR3 consists of 15 residues. CDR3 protein: CASTTELGGSAGYTF. The CDR3 DNA is TGCGCCAGCACCACCGAGCTAGGGGGCTCTGCTGGCTACACCTTC.

This clonotype was seen a few times. The rearrangement joins TRBV5-8 to TRBJ1-4; the D is unclear. The germline V gene has CDR1 SGHTS and CDR2 YDEGEE. CDR3 length equals 16 residues. The ends were cut back, 2 bases at V and 0 bases at J, with 11 bases in the middle. Written as DNA, the CDR3 is TGTGCCAGCAGCTTCAATGCGATTTCAACTAATGAAAAACTGTTTTTT. Its translation: CASSFNAISTNEKLFF.